The 18 T cell receptor beta chains in this list originate from one sample, sequenced in a study of regulatory T cells in long-lasting Graves disease. Time point indicated: newly diagnosed GD, antithyroid drugs for less than 3 months. From PBMCs, RNA was extracted and then used to make the TCR library. In building TCR beta libraries, iRepertoire HTBI primers were used together with Arm-PCR of CDR3 regions. TCRdb redid the calling of the multiplex PCR reads with MiXCR, one entry per CDR3 protein. The sample shows 400,000 to 550,000 distinct CDR3 sequences, roughly 15% of them seen only once. This sample also belongs to another study, concerning T cells in Graves' hyperthyroidism and ophthalmopathy.

Specimen: peripheral blood mononuclear cells (PBMCs), collected at new diagnosis, from a patient treated with antithyroid drugs. The receptors derive from a woman under 30 with Graves disease.

This clonotype has only a few counts. The chain uses TRBV7-2 and TRBJ1-2; 7 bases align to TRBD1. The trim removed 5 bases at V and 6 bases at J, leaving 6 bases unmatched. The germline gives CDR1 SGHTA, CDR2 FQGNSA. The CDR3 spans 13 residues. CDR3 in amino acids: CASSQGGRDGYTF. The CDR3 DNA is TGTGCCAGCAGCCAGGGGGGGCGGGATGGCTACACCTTC.

This clonotype was found once. A read error is possible here, since a much larger clone lies one base away. The chain has TRBV18 and TRBJ1-2; D is unresolved. CDR1 is KGHSH and CDR2 is LQKENI in the germline V gene. The CDR3 spans 11 residues. The CDR3 DNA follows: TGTGCCAGCTCCCCTATGAAGGGCTACGCCTTC. Translating it yields CASSPMKGYAF.

This clonotype was counted ten times or more. The rearrangement joins TRBV5-1 to TRBJ2-1; 8 bases fit TRBD2. The V segment lost 4 bases and the J segment 8 bases; nucleotides outside the gene matches: 11. Germline lookup yields CDR1 SGHRS and CDR2 YFSETQ. The CDR3 runs to 15 residues. The CDR3 DNA reads as TGCGCCAGCAGCGCCCTAGAGCGGGAGTGGCATGAGCAGTTCTTC. Its protein product is CASSALEREWHEQFF.

The rearrangement uses TRBV3-2 and TRBJ2-1. TRBV3-2 corresponds to a pseudogene. The CDR3 has 15 residues. The CDR3 reads CASSLAESSYNEQFF. CDR3 coding DNA: TGTGCCAGCAGCTTAGCAGAGAGCTCCTACAATGAGCAGTTCTTC.

This clonotype has more than one count but fewer than ten. The rearrangement uses TRBV6-1 and TRBJ2-2; TRBD2 aligns across 9 bases. The V gene's germline CDR1 is MNHNS and CDR2 SASEGT. V lost 8 bases, J lost 0 bases, and 4 bases stayed unmatched. The CDR3 consists of 15 residues. CDR3 in amino acids: CASRPSGTNTGELFF. The CDR3 coding sequence is TGTGCCAGCCGCCCTAGCGGGACGAACACCGGGGAGCTGTTTTTT.

In this sample, this clonotype turned up a few times. Germline is not matched at one junction end, which may reflect a read error. This rearrangement joins TRBV6-1 to TRBJ1-4; TRBD1 might be the D (5 bases). The CDR3 is 14 residues long. Germline loops: CDR1 MNHNS, CDR2 SASEGT. The CDR3: CASSEGTQNEKLFF. Here the CDR3 DNA reads TGTGCCAGCAGCGAAGGGACCCAGAATGAAAAACTGTTTTTT.

On this clonotype: Germline and junction disagree at one end, which may indicate a read error. V gene TRBV2 combines with J gene TRBJ2-3; D is tentatively TRBD1 or TRBD2 (5 bases each). CDR3 length equals 10 residues. Germline CDR1 is SNHLY and CDR2 is FYNNEI. The DNA of the CDR3 is TGTGCCAGCAGTGAAGGCCGGGACCGCTTT. Protein sequence: CASSEGRDRF.

The rearrangement uses TRBV10-3 and TRBJ2-7; D call uncertain. V shed 4 bases and J shed 6 bases, with 7 bases lying between them. CDR1 and CDR2 (germline): ENHRY, SYGVKD. The CDR3 totals 11 residues. The CDR3 nucleotides read TGTGCCATCAGTGCGAGGAGCGAGCAGTACTTC. Its translation: CAISARSEQYF.

This clonotype has at least ten counts. The chain carries TRBV2 and TRBJ2-1; 11 bases agree with TRBD2. This CDR3 is built from 17 residues. Trimming removed 6 bases from V and 3 bases from J; junction bases left unmatched: 10. The germline V gene encodes CDR1 SNHLY and CDR2 FYNNEI. CDR3 amino acids: CASSFRQTSGIYNEQFF. The CDR3 DNA is TGTGCCAGCAGCTTCCGCCAGACTAGCGGGATCTACAATGAGCAGTTCTTC.

The rearrangement joins TRBV7-9 to TRBJ2-1; D not certain. The CDR3 is 14 amino acids. The V gene lost 6 bases and the J gene lost 8 bases, with 17 bases spanning the gap. CDR1 and CDR2 (germline): SEHNR, FQNEAQ (reference sequence). The CDR3 reads CASRDQASLDEQFF. The DNA for the CDR3 is TGTGCCAGCAGGGATCAGGCTAGTCTGGATGAGCAGTTCTTC.

The CDR3 region is CSAPGTEAGVRETQYF. DNA for the CDR3: TGCAGTGCACCCGGGACGGAAGCGGGAGTCCGGGAGACCCAGTACTTC. The V call is TRBV20-1, the J call TRBJ2-5; 8 nucleotides align to TRBD2. Germline CDR1 is DFQATT and CDR2 is SNEGSKA (reference sequence). CDR3 length: 16 amino acids. Germline trimming cut 6 bases from V and 5 bases from J; bases unmatched to any gene: 17.

J is TRBJ2-5 and V is TRBV6-2 or TRBV6-3, with D perhaps TRBD1 or TRBD2 (5 bases each). V was clipped by 0 bases and J by 4 bases, with 15 bases between them. CDR3 length equals 16 residues. In germline, CDR1 is MNHEY, CDR2 SVGEGT. CDR3 coding DNA: TGTGCCAGCAGTTACTCGAGTAATCGGGGACCAGAGACCCAGTACTTC. Translation gives CASSYSSNRGPETQYF.

Many counts were recorded for this clonotype. This sequence joins TRBV28 and TRBJ1-2; D perhaps matches TRBD1 (6 bases). CDR1 is MDHEN, CDR2 SYDVKM, per germline. The CDR3 has 14 residues. Trimming pared 2 bases from V and 6 bases from J, leaving 13 bases between. The CDR3 loop reads CASSLPLQGNGYTF. The CDR3 nucleotides read TGTGCCAGCAGTTTACCCCTACAGGGTAATGGCTACACCTTC.

Many counts were recorded for this clonotype. The chain recombines TRBV28 with TRBJ2-1, with D possibly being TRBD2 (6 bases). This CDR3 has 13 residues. Germline CDR1 reads MDHEN; CDR2 reads SYDVKM. V lost 6 bases and J 4 bases, leaving 10 bases between the germline ends. The CDR3 region has the DNA TGTGCCAGCAGAGGACTAATTTACAATGAGCAGTTCTTC. Amino acids: CASRGLIYNEQFF.

This clonotype was found many times. The J gene is TRBJ2-3, the V gene TRBV3-1, with 8 bases aligning to TRBD2. Trimming cost V 5 bases and J 3 bases; bases outside gene matches: 10. The CDR3 covers 16 residues. CDR1 LGHDT and CDR2 YNNKEL come from the germline V gene (reference sequence). The CDR3 sequence is CASSIRAGARTDTQYF. The CDR3 nucleotides are TGTGCCAGCAGCATCCGAGCGGGAGCGCGAACAGATACGCAGTATTTT.

Comments on this clonotype: A far more abundant clone sits one base away, making this likely a read error. The chain uses TRBV11-3 and TRBJ2-1; maybe TRBD2 (5 bases). The germline CDR1 and CDR2 sequences are SGHNT and YENEEA. The ends were cut back, 6 bases at V and 10 bases at J, with 19 bases in the middle. CDR3 size: 14 residues. CDR3 DNA sequence: TGTGCCAGCAGTTTATCTAGCAGCTCCTACGAGCAGTTCTTC. This codes for CASSLSSSSYEQFF.

This clonotype was seen at least ten times. The chain recombines TRBV20-1 with TRBJ2-1; D gene ambiguous. The CDR3 consists of 11 residues. Trimming removed 4 bases from V and 4 bases from J, with 5 bases in between. Germline loops: CDR1 DFQATT, CDR2 SNEGSKA (reference sequence). The CDR3 DNA reads TGCAGTGCTACGGGTTACAATGAGCAGTTCTTC. This encodes CSATGYNEQFF.

This sequence joins TRBV9 and TRBJ2-1, with TRBD2 matching 12 bases. V shed 2 bases, J shed 4 bases, and the junction held 4 bases outside the gene matches. Germline V lookup: CDR1 SGDLS, CDR2 YYNGEE. CDR3 length: 16 residues. The CDR3 region has the DNA TGTGCCAGCAGCGTCTCCGGACTAGCGGGGTACAATGAGCAGTTCTTC. Its translation: CASSVSGLAGYNEQFF.